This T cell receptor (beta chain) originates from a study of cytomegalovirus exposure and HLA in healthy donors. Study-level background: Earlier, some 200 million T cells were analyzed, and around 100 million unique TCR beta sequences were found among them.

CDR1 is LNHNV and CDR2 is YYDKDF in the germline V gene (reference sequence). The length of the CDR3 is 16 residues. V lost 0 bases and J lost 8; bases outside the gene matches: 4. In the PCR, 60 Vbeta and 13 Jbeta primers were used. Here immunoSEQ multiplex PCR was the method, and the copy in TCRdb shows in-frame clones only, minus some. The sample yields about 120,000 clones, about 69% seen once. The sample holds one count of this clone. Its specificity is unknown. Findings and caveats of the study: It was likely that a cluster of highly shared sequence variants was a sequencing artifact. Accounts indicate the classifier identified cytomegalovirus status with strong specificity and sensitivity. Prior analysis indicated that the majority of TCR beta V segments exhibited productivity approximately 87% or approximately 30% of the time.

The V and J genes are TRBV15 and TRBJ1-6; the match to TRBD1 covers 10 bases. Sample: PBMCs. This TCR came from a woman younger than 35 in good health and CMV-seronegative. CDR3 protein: CATSRDVGTGDSPLHF. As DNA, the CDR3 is TGTGCCACCAGCAGAGATGTCGGGACAGGGGATTCACCCCTCCACTTT.